Included here is one T cell receptor beta chain sequence, with context. Under the authors' procedure: Reference gene primer amplification yielded estimated nucleated cell counts. Clones were read by immunoSEQ multiplex PCR, and TCRdb kept only the in-frame ones, dropping some. Clonal size and the V and J genes are those of that table, whereas D and trimming came from the DNA. The sample lists roughly 330,000 clones, approximately 90% seen once, with approximately 5.3% in the top ten. Across about 22 US areas, participants ranged in age from 18 to 89 years. Clinical history reported by participants formed the basis on which cohorts were assigned. The data stem from a study of blood T cell repertoires in COVID-19. V shed 4 bases and J shed 7 bases, with 7 bases lying between them. This CDR3 spans 11 amino acids. CDR1 SGHNT and CDR2 YENEEA come from the germline V gene.

This sequence was found in a woman in her 30s who had recovered from COVID-19. V is TRBV11-3 and J is TRBJ2-5; no clear D. The sequencing input was PBMCs or T cells enriched from blood (not recorded which). DNA of the CDR3: TGTGCCAGCAGCTCCACCGGGACCCAGTACTTC. It specifies CASSSTGTQYF.